This T cell receptor (beta chain) comes out of a study of blood T cell repertoires in COVID-19. CDR3 length: 14 residues. Germline values: CDR1 MNHEY, CDR2 SVGAGI. V shed 5 bases and J shed 0 bases, with 8 bases lying between them. In the source study's methods: Reference gene primer amplification gave estimated nucleated cell counts. Produced via immunoSEQ multiplex PCR; TCRdb's table is partial and in-frame only. That table supplies the V and J calls and clone size; D and trimming were determined from the DNA. The sample shows 410,000 or so clones, 80% to 90% of them seen only once. The sample taken for sequencing was peripheral blood. This receptor was taken from a woman aged 25 to 39 with active or convalescent COVID-19. The gene calls are TRBV6-5 and TRBJ1-3; D perhaps matches TRBD1 (6 bases). CDR3 protein: CASSRDNSGNTIYF. DNA for the CDR3: TGTGCCAGCAGTCGGGACAACTCTGGAAACACCATATATTTT.